By sample share, the clone carrying this TCR beta chain is medium-sized (0.01 to 0.1%). This record comes from a study of spatial heterogeneity in lung cancer. Stated time point: sample taken at primary tumor resection. TCRdb called the 5' RACE reads again in MiXCR, with one record for every CDR3 protein. The sample carries about 3,000 distinct CDR3 sequences, 7.9% recorded once. This sequence was found in a male donor with early-stage non-small cell lung cancer. The sample in question was normal lung tissue next to the tumor, obtained at surgery.

The CDR3 here is CASRVGPGNTIYF. CDR3 DNA sequence: TGTGCCAGCAGGGTAGGGCCTGGAAACACCATATATTTT. The rearrangement joins TRBV11-2 to TRBJ1-3; D ambiguous. The CDR3 extends over 13 amino acids. V lost 6 bases and J lost 2, with 8 bases in between. From germline, CDR1 is SGHAT and CDR2 FQNNGV.